One and the same sample provided the 18 T cell receptor beta chains below, sequenced in a study of blood T cell repertoires in COVID-19. Profiled with immunoSEQ multiplex PCR; TCRdb holds only in-frame clones, not every one. The repertoire includes 250,000 or so clones, 88% of them detected once, and about 5.9% sits in the top ten. The sample comprised peripheral blood. All receptors come from a woman aged 25 to 39 with COVID-19, enrolled during active disease.

In DNA form, the CDR3 reads TGTGCCAGCTCACCCGAGACAGGGGCGAGCAATCAGCCCCAGCATTTT. Its protein is CASSPETGASNQPQHF. The chain has TRBV18 and TRBJ1-5, with TRBD1 matching 8 bases. The germline gives CDR1 KGHSH, CDR2 LQKENI. The CDR3 sequence is 16 residues long. The V segment lost 3 bases and the J segment 1 base; nucleotides outside the gene matches: 5.

The chain combines TRBV6-5 with TRBJ2-5, with D perhaps matching TRBD2 (6 bases). The CDR3 totals 15 residues. V lost 0 bases to trimming and J lost 5 bases, with 13 bases between them. In germline, CDR1 is MNHEY, CDR2 SVGAGI. The CDR3 nucleotides are TGTGCCAGCAGTTACTCGAAGGGACGGGAGGAGACCCAGTACTTC. This encodes CASSYSKGREETQYF.

CDR3 protein: CASRPDSGANVLTF. CDR3 coding DNA: TGTGCCAGTAGGCCAGACTCTGGGGCCAACGTCCTGACTTTC. This chain uses TRBV19 with TRBJ2-6; D gene ambiguous. The germline V gene encodes CDR1 LNHDA and CDR2 SQIVND (reference sequence). V was trimmed by 6 bases and J by 0 bases, leaving 6 bases between them. The CDR3 extends over 14 amino acids.

The chain combines TRBV5-6 with TRBJ2-5, with 8 bases identical to TRBD2. Losses at the gene ends were 3 bases for V and 3 bases for J; bases not matched to a gene: 1. Germline CDR1 and CDR2: SGHDT and YYEEEE. The CDR3 is 13 residues long. For the CDR3, the DNA is TGTGCCAGCAGCTCGCGGGGGGAAGAGACCCAGTACTTC. It yields the protein CASSSRGEETQYF.

The rearrangement links TRBV7-9 to TRBJ1-2; 8 bases are shared with TRBD1. Trimming at V came to 5 bases and at J to 6 bases, leaving 8 bases not matched to a gene. Germline V gene sequence: CDR1 SEHNR, CDR2 FQNEAQ (reference sequence). This CDR3 comprises 14 residues. DNA of the CDR3: TGTGCCAGCAGCCGTCCAGGGGGCGCAGATGGCTACACCTTC. Its protein is CASSRPGGADGYTF.

This clone was seen just once. This chain joins TRBV9 and TRBJ1-2; D not certain. This CDR3 region has 12 residues. Trimming shortened V by 2 bases and J by 6 bases, and 8 bases separated the two germline ends. The germline V gene has CDR1 SGDLS and CDR2 YYNGEE. Here the CDR3 reads CASSVTGDGYTF. Here the CDR3 DNA reads TGTGCCAGCAGCGTGACGGGAGATGGCTACACCTTC.

The chain employs TRBV20-1 and TRBJ2-7, with 10 bases matching TRBD2. Germline-derived CDR1 and CDR2 are DFQATT and SNEGSKA (reference sequence). Trimming at V came to 3 bases and at J to 1 base, leaving 9 bases not matched to a gene. There are 16 residues in the CDR3. CDR3 protein: CSASVAGGQGSYEQYF. The CDR3, as DNA: TGCAGTGCTAGTGTAGCGGGGGGCCAGGGTTCCTACGAGCAGTACTTC.

The CDR3 DNA follows: TGTGCCAGCAGCCCTCCGGGACAGCCCTACGAGCAGTACTTC. It translates to CASSPPGQPYEQYF. The chain combines TRBV7-9 with TRBJ2-7, with 7 bases that match TRBD1. CDR3 size: 14 residues. Germline-derived CDR1 and CDR2 are SEHNR and FQNEAQ (reference sequence). The V segment lost 5 bases and the J segment 2 bases; nucleotides outside the gene matches: 6.

This clone came up once. The V gene is TRBV7-9, the J gene TRBJ1-6; possible D gene TRBD1, 6 bases. The germline gives CDR1 SEHNR, CDR2 FQNEAQ (reference sequence). This CDR3 is 15 amino acids long. Deletions cut 4 bases from V and 4 bases from J, with 11 bases between. CDR3 bases: TGTGCCAGCAGCTCGGGGGGCGCATATAATTCACCCCTCCACTTT. Its protein is CASSSGGAYNSPLHF.

CDR3 in DNA: TGTGCCAGCAGTTTAAATGGCGGGGCTGTTAATGAAAAACTGTTTTTT. The encoded protein is CASSLNGGAVNEKLFF. The chain recombines TRBV27 with TRBJ1-4, with D perhaps matching TRBD1 (5 bases). This CDR3 comprises 16 residues. CDR1 is MNHEY, CDR2 SMNVEV, per germline (reference sequence). V was trimmed by 2 bases and J by 4 bases, leaving 14 bases between them.

The V call is TRBV29-1, the J call TRBJ1-1; D is perhaps TRBD1 (5 bases). From germline, CDR1 is SQVTM and CDR2 ANQGSEA. V was shortened by 4 bases and J by 0 bases, with 12 bases between the two germline ends. The CDR3 totals 14 residues. CDR3 nucleotide sequence: TGCAGCGTTGGGAGTCCAGGGATGAACACTGAAGCTTTCTTT. Translation gives CSVGSPGMNTEAFF.

The gene calls are TRBV23-1 and TRBJ1-3; 9 bases line up with TRBD1. TRBV23-1 is flagged as an ORF with uncertain function. Trimming removed 3 bases from V and 6 bases from J; junction bases left unmatched: 6. The CDR3 runs to 15 residues. The CDR3 DNA sequence: TGCGCCAGCAGTCATCCCGGGACAGGGAAAAACACCATATATTTT. Residues: CASSHPGTGKNTIYF.

This sequence joins TRBV4-1 and TRBJ1-2, with 7 bases matching TRBD1. The CDR3 contains 14 residues. V dropped 4 bases and J dropped 4; count of bases not matched to a gene: 6. The V gene's germline CDR1 is MGHRA and CDR2 YSYEKL. CDR3 sequence: CASSPGQSFYGYTF. The CDR3 DNA is TGCGCCAGCAGCCCGGGACAGTCCTTCTATGGCTACACCTTC.

This chain connects TRBV11-2 to TRBJ2-7; possible D gene TRBD1, 5 bases. CDR1 and CDR2 (germline): SGHAT, FQNNGV. The CDR3 covers 14 residues. The V end lost 4 bases, the J end lost 6 bases, and 16 bases lay between the germline ends. Written as DNA, the CDR3 is TGTGCCAGCAGCTCCACGCAGGGCTACGGCGAGCAGTACTTC. This sequence encodes CASSSTQGYGEQYF.

CDR3 in DNA: TGTGCCAGCAGTCATTGGGAGGGACCACGAGGGGAGACCCAGTACTTC. This encodes CASSHWEGPRGETQYF. This chain joins TRBV6-2 or TRBV6-3 and TRBJ2-5; 7 bases are shared with TRBD2. The CDR3 spans 16 residues. Germline trimming cut 5 bases from V and 5 bases from J; bases unmatched to any gene: 14. Germline CDR1 MNHEY, CDR2 SVGEGT.

This rearrangement joins TRBV19 to TRBJ1-5; D is possibly TRBD1 (5 bases). The CDR3 runs 13 residues. Germline CDR1 LNHDA, CDR2 SQIVND (reference sequence). CDR3 bases: TGTGCTAAGCGGGCAGGGAGGGACCAGCCCCAGCATTTT. Translated, it gives CAKRAGRDQPQHF.

The genes are TRBV12-3 or TRBV12-4 and TRBJ1-4; D may be TRBD1 (6 bases). This CDR3 spans 13 amino acids. V was clipped by 8 bases and J by 14 bases, with 21 bases between them. The CDR3 loop is CASLATGKSGLFF. CDR3 sequence (DNA): TGTGCCAGCCTCGCAACAGGGAAGTCGGGTCTGTTTTTT.

The J gene is TRBJ2-2, the V gene TRBV3-1 (or the pseudogene TRBV3-2); 12 bases align to TRBD2. Per the germline V gene, CDR1 is LGHDT and CDR2 is YNNKEL (reference sequence). This CDR3 is 17 amino acids long. The trim removed 5 bases at V and 7 bases at J, leaving 11 bases unmatched. The CDR3: CASSDRLAGDQGGELFF. The CDR3 region has the DNA TGTGCCAGCAGCGACCGACTAGCGGGAGATCAAGGCGGGGAGCTGTTTTTT.